Following are 15 T cell receptor beta chains from one sample sequenced in a study of T cell changes during pregnancy in multiple sclerosis. Generated by immunoSEQ multiplex PCR, the TCRdb table keeps only in-frame clones and is missing some. The sample has tens of thousands of clones; nearly 95% are singletons. The sample here was CD4+ T cells from peripheral blood mononuclear cells, taken in the third trimester of pregnancy. Receptors originate from a female donor with multiple sclerosis, enrolled in a pregnancy study.

The CDR3 protein is CASSTGLAGVGTQYF. CDR3 nucleotides: TGTGCCAGTAGTACAGGACTAGCGGGGGTAGGGACCCAGTACTTC. V is TRBV19 and J is TRBJ2-5, with 13 positions matching TRBD2. The trim removed 4 bases at V and 7 bases at J, leaving 6 bases unmatched. This CDR3 region has 15 residues. Germline values: CDR1 LNHDA, CDR2 SQIVND (reference sequence).

This rearrangement joins TRBV5-1 to TRBJ1-2; the match to TRBD1 covers 11 bases. There are 15 residues in the CDR3. Looked up from germline, CDR1 is SGHRS and CDR2 is YFSETQ. V shed 2 bases and J 2 bases; nucleotides not matched to a gene: 2. This chain's CDR3 is CASSLRTGGNYGYTF. The CDR3 bases are TGCGCCAGCAGCTTAAGGACAGGGGGCAACTATGGCTACACCTTC.

This rearrangement joins TRBV6-5 to TRBJ2-7, with D maybe TRBD1 (6 bases). This CDR3 region has 15 residues. The V gene lost 8 bases and the J gene lost 0 bases, with 17 bases spanning the gap. CDR1 and CDR2 from the germline V gene are MNHEY and SVGAGI. CDR3 protein: CASGTSNIPSYEQYF. The CDR3 bases are TGTGCCAGCGGGACAAGCAATATACCCTCCTACGAGCAGTACTTC.

The J gene is TRBJ1-2, the V gene TRBV7-8; TRBD1 matches at 7 bases. V lost 0 bases, J lost 8 bases, and 6 bases stayed unmatched. From germline, CDR1 is SGHVS and CDR2 FQNEAQ. The CDR3 covers 14 residues. DNA of the CDR3: TGTGCCAGCAGCTTAGCGCGACAGGGAGGCGGCTACACCTTC. This encodes CASSLARQGGGYTF.

The chain has TRBV6-1 and TRBJ2-2; the match to TRBD1 covers 7 bases. The CDR3 spans 14 residues. Germline loops: CDR1 MNHNS, CDR2 SASEGT. The J segment lost 6 bases and the V segment lost 8 bases, leaving 9 bases of the junction unmatched. CDR3 in DNA: TGTGCCAGCCTCACCGACAGGGTTTCCGGGGAGCTGTTTTTT. It is translated as CASLTDRVSGELFF.

The chain links TRBV18 to TRBJ1-5; D unresolved. V was trimmed by 1 base and J by 0 bases, leaving 4 bases between them. This CDR3 spans 14 amino acids. Germline lookup yields CDR1 KGHSH and CDR2 LQKENI. This CDR3 is CASSPQYSNQPQHF. The CDR3 bases are TGTGCCAGCTCACCACAATATAGCAATCAGCCCCAGCATTTT.

J is TRBJ2-7 and V is TRBV4-1; perhaps TRBD2 as D (5 bases). Trimming took off 1 base at V and 0 bases at J, with 13 bases between the two ends. The CDR3 is 16 residues long. Per germline, CDR1 MGHRA and CDR2 YSYEKL. The CDR3 bases are TGCGCCAGCAGCCAAGGACCGGGATCCCGCTCCTACGAGCAGTACTTC. Residues: CASSQGPGSRSYEQYF.

V and J are TRBV12-5 and TRBJ2-1; D is uncertain. Trimming removed 0 bases at V and 6 bases at J, with 6 bases between. Looked up from germline, CDR1 is LGHNT and CDR2 is FRNRAP. The CDR3 is 13 residues long. CDR3 coding DNA: TGTGCTAGTGGTTTGGTACCGGGCAATGAGCAGTTCTTC. This sequence encodes CASGLVPGNEQFF.

The chain recombines TRBV5-4 with TRBJ2-2; 9 bases fit TRBD1. CDR1 is SGHNT and CDR2 is YYREEE in the germline V gene (reference sequence). The length of the CDR3 is 17 residues. J was trimmed by 5 bases and V by 4 bases; bases with no gene match: 12. In DNA, the CDR3 is TGTGCCAGCAGCGGGAGGTCGCACAGGGGGCATACCGGGGAGCTGTTTTTT. This codes for CASSGRSHRGHTGELFF.

This chain connects TRBV5-5 to TRBJ2-5; possibly TRBD1 for D (6 bases). CDR1 is SGHKS, CDR2 YYEKEE, per germline (reference sequence). V gave up 0 bases and J gave up 7 bases, with 13 bases separating them. The CDR3 extends over 14 amino acids. The CDR3 region is CASSLEGKQGTQYF. The DNA for the CDR3 is TGTGCCAGCAGCTTGGAGGGGAAACAGGGGACCCAGTACTTC.

The V gene is TRBV7-8, the J gene TRBJ1-2, with 7 positions matching TRBD1. The germline CDR1 and CDR2 sequences are SGHVS and FQNEAQ. The CDR3 totals 15 residues. V was clipped by 1 base and J by 5 bases; unmatched bases: 7. The CDR3 DNA reads TGTGCCAGCAGCTTAGGGGACAGAGGGATTTATGGCTACACCTTC. Protein: CASSLGDRGIYGYTF.

This chain connects TRBV6-4 to TRBJ2-2; D may be TRBD1 (6 bases). Trimming cost V 0 bases and J 4 bases, with 12 bases left between them. CDR1 is MRHNA and CDR2 is SNTAGT in the germline V gene. This CDR3 contains 16 residues. The CDR3 loop is CASSDSVGTITGELFF. The CDR3 DNA follows: TGTGCCAGCAGTGACTCGGTCGGGACAATCACCGGGGAGCTGTTTTTT.

The V gene is TRBV10-3, the J gene TRBJ2-2; no firm D call. Germline CDR1 ENHRY, CDR2 SYGVKD. This CDR3 is built from 14 residues. V lost 10 bases to trimming and J lost 0 bases, with 12 bases between them. CDR3 region: CASHEVANTGELFF. The CDR3 region has the DNA TGTGCCAGCCACGAGGTGGCGAACACCGGGGAGCTGTTTTTT.

This clone has a single count. The rearrangement links TRBV27 to TRBJ1-3; D not certain. In germline, CDR1 is MNHEY, CDR2 SMNVEV (reference sequence). This CDR3 has 14 amino acids. V lost 6 bases and J 0 bases, leaving 9 bases between the germline ends. This CDR3 reads CASRKTSSGNTIYF. The CDR3, as DNA: TGTGCCAGCAGAAAAACAAGCTCTGGAAACACCATATATTTT.

The J gene is TRBJ1-1, the V gene TRBV15; D not certain. The CDR3 totals 16 residues. The ends were cut back, 1 base at V and 3 bases at J, with 15 bases in the middle. Per germline, CDR1 LNHNV and CDR2 YYDKDF (reference sequence). The CDR3 protein is CATSRGLLPWDTEAFF. CDR3 sequence (DNA): TGTGCCACCAGCAGAGGACTTCTCCCCTGGGACACTGAAGCTTTCTTT.